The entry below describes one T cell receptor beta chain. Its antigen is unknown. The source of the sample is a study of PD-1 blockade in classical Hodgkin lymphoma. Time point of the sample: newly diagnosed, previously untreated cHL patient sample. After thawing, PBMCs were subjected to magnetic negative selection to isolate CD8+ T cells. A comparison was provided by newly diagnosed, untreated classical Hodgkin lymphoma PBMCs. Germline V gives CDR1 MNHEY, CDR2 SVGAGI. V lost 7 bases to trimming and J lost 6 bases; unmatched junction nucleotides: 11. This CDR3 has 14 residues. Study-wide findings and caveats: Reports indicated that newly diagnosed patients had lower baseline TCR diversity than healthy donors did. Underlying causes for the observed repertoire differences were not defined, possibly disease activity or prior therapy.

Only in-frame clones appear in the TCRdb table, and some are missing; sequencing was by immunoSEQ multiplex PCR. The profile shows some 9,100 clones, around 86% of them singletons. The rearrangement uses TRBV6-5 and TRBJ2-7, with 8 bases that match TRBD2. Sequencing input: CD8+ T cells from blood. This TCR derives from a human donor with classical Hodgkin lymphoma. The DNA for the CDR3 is TGTGCCAGCAAGTCAGGGACTAGGGAGTCCGAGCAGTACTTC. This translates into CASKSGTRESEQYF.